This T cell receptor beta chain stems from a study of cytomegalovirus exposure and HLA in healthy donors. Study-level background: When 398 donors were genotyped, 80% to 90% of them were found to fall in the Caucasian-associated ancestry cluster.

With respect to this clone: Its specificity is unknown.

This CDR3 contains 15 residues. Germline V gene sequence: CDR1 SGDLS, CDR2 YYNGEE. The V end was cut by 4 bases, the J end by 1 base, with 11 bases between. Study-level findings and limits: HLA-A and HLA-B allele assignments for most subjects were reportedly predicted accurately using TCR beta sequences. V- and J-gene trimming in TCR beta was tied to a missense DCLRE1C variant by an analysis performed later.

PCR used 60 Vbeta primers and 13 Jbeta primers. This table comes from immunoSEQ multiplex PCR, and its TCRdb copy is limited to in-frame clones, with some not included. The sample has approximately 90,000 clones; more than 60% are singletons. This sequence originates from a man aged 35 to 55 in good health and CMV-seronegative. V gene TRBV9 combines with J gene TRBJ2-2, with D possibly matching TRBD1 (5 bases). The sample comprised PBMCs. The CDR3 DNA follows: TGTGCCAGCAGCACTGGACACCTGAACACCGGGGAGCTGTTTTTT. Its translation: CASSTGHLNTGELFF.